This T cell receptor beta chain was recorded in a study of control samples from healthy donors and cancer patients. Profiling relied on immunoSEQ multiplex PCR, and the TCRdb table lists in-frame clones only, not all of them. The data hold about 54,000 clones, with around 95% observed a single time. The CDR3 has 14 residues. Trimming removed 0 bases from V and 5 bases from J, with 13 bases in between. Germline V gives CDR1 GTSNPN, CDR2 SVGIG (reference sequence). The chain employs TRBV30 and TRBJ2-5, with D possibly matching TRBD1 (5 bases). The sequence was obtained from a woman aged 25 to 39 in good health. Material: blood. CDR3: CAWSVLTGSETQYF. CDR3 DNA sequence: TGTGCCTGGAGTGTATTAACAGGATCGGAGACCCAGTACTTC.